These 4 T cell receptor beta chains were all obtained from the same sample, sequenced in a study of blood T cell repertoires in COVID-19. Profiling relied on immunoSEQ multiplex PCR, and the TCRdb table lists in-frame clones only, not all of them. The sample carries 220,000 or so clones, around 88% recorded once. Material: PBMCs or T cells enriched from blood (not recorded which). These receptors all stem from a woman aged 50 to 60 with acute COVID-19.

The genes are TRBV19 and TRBJ2-7; 10 nucleotides line up with TRBD2. Germline CDR1 reads LNHDA; CDR2 reads SQIVND (reference sequence). The V gene end was trimmed by 3 bases and the J gene end by 5 bases; junction bases not matched to a gene: 4. The CDR3 covers 14 residues. CDR3 sequence reads: CASSMRLAGDEQYF. CDR3 nucleotides: TGTGCCAGTAGTATGCGGCTAGCGGGAGACGAGCAGTACTTC.

The CDR3 here is CSVGQLSGNTIYF. Here the CDR3 DNA reads TGCAGCGTGGGACAACTCTCTGGAAACACCATATATTTT. The chain is built from TRBV29-1 and TRBJ1-3; D may be TRBD1 (6 bases). This CDR3 is built from 13 residues. V lost 6 bases and J lost 0, with 9 bases in between. Germline V lookup: CDR1 SQVTM, CDR2 ANQGSEA.

V is TRBV28 and J is TRBJ2-7; D perhaps matches TRBD1 (5 bases). Trimming pared 5 bases from V and 2 bases from J, leaving 16 bases between. CDR1 is MDHEN and CDR2 is SYDVKM in the germline V gene. The CDR3 has 15 amino acids. This chain's CDR3 is CASSITLGPTYEQYF. As DNA, the CDR3 is TGTGCCAGCAGTATAACATTGGGGCCAACCTACGAGCAGTACTTC.

The J gene is TRBJ1-2, the V gene TRBV19, with D perhaps TRBD1 (6 bases). Germline V gene data show CDR1 as LNHDA and CDR2 as SQIVND (reference sequence). There are 13 residues in the CDR3. With 5 bases removed from V and 4 bases from J, the gap between germline ends came to 11 bases. CDR3 coding DNA: TGTGCCAGTAGTCTCGGGACATCCTATGGCTACACCTTC. This sequence encodes CASSLGTSYGYTF.